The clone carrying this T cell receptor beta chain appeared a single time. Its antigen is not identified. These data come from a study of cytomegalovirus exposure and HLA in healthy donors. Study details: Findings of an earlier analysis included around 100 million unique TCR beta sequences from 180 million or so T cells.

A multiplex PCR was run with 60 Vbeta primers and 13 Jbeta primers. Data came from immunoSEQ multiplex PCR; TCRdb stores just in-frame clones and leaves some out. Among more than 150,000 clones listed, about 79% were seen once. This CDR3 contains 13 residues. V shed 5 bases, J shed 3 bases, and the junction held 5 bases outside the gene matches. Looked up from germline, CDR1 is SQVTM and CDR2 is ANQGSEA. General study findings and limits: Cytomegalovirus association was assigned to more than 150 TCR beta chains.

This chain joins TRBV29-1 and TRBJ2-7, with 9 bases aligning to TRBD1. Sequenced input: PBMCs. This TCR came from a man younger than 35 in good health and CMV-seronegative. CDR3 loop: CSVYETGGYEQYF. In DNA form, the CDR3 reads TGCAGCGTTTATGAGACAGGGGGCTACGAGCAGTACTTC.